This TCR beta chain was captured in a study of PD-L1 blockade in urothelial cancer. Whole-study findings and limits: Patients who had durable benefit saw their tumor-associated blood clones expand more at 3 weeks.

Data came from immunoSEQ multiplex PCR; TCRdb stores just in-frame clones and leaves some out. The table has 90,000 or so clones, about 90% seen once. The CDR3 has 13 amino acids. The germline V gene encodes CDR1 SEHNR and CDR2 FQNEAQ (reference sequence). V gave up 5 bases and J gave up 5 bases, with 12 bases separating them. Time point specified: pretreatment peripheral blood. This clone is a singleton in its sample. Its cognate antigen is unknown. The TCR comes from a man aged 60-69 years with urothelial cancer. The sample here was PBMCs, taken around atezolizumab (anti-PD-L1) treatment. This sequence joins TRBV7-9 and TRBJ1-1; D is unclear. Written as DNA, the CDR3 is TGTGCCAGCAGCCGGGAGGGATTGACTGAAGCTTTCTTT. Translated: CASSREGLTEAFF. Complete variable domain (other parts from reference TRBV7-9 and TRBJ1-1): DTGVSQNPRHKITKRGQNVTFRCDPISEHNRLYWYRQTLGQGPEFLTYFQNEAQLEKSRLLSDRFSAERPKGSFSTLEIQRTEQGDSAMYLCASSREGLTEAFFGQGTRLTVV.